This TCR beta chain was identified during a study of blood T cell repertoires in COVID-19. Ages ranged from about 18 to 89 years, with residence in 24 US areas. Trimming removed 11 bases at V and 2 bases at J, with 13 bases between. This CDR3 region has 13 residues. Assay used: immunoSEQ multiplex PCR; TCRdb lists only in-frame clones, some missing. This table holds about 310,000 clones, 85% found once. The chain has TRBV12-3 or TRBV12-4 and TRBJ2-4, with a weak D call TRBD2 (6 bases). The source material was PBMCs or T cells enriched from blood (not recorded which). The clonotype comes from a woman aged 25 to 39 who had been exposed to COVID-19. DNA of the CDR3: TGTGCCCCGACGGGGGTAACCAAAAACATTCAGTACTTC. It codes for CAPTGVTKNIQYF.